Presented here are 2 T cell receptor beta chains from one specimen sequenced in a study of response to subunit inactivated influenza vaccine. TCRdb independently ran MiXCR on the RT-PCR reads; one entry per CDR3 protein. The table records hundreds of thousands of distinct CDR3 sequences, approximately 15% of them present only once. Sequenced here: PBMCs from blood, sampled approximately 15 days before vaccination. All receptors derive from a man aged 50-59 years who received an inactivated influenza vaccine.

This chain links TRBV29-1 with TRBJ1-2; D is undetermined. This CDR3 contains 12 residues. With 6 bases removed from V and 5 bases from J, the gap between germline ends came to 13 bases. Per the germline V gene, CDR1 is SQVTM and CDR2 is ANQGSEA. The CDR3 is CSVSGWKYGYTF. As DNA, the CDR3 is TGCAGCGTGTCCGGGTGGAAGTATGGCTACACCTTC.

The J gene is TRBJ1-5, the V gene TRBV30; no clear D. The CDR3 totals 15 residues. The ends were cut back, 0 bases at V and 2 bases at J, with 11 bases in the middle. Germline V CDR1 and CDR2: GTSNPN, SVGIG (reference sequence). DNA of the CDR3: TGTGCCTGGAGTGTACCTGGGGTGGGCAATCAGCCCCAGCATTTT. This sequence encodes CAWSVPGVGNQPQHF.